The clone carrying this T cell receptor (beta chain) occurred many times. The sample belongs to a study of neurological immune-mediated disorders. Germline values: CDR1 LGHNA, CDR2 YNFKEQ. Trimming left V 0 bases short and J 3 bases short, with 20 bases between. This CDR3 is 18 amino acids long. The unsorted libraries were prepared from 2 million PBMCs (stored at -80 C). A 10-nucleotide random UMI tagged transcripts in template-switch 5'RACE cDNA synthesis. The output of every sequencing run, over 160 million TCR-beta sequences, came from 15-18 subjects. MiXCR was run by TCRdb on the 5' RACE reads, yielding one entry per CDR3 protein. The data show about 120,000 distinct CDR3 sequences, roughly 3.2% seen once.

The receptor was isolated from a woman aged 25 to 39 with multiple sclerosis. Sequencing used PBMCs. The chain employs TRBV4-2 and TRBJ1-1, with D possibly matching TRBD1 (5 bases). The CDR3 coding sequence is TGTGCCAGCAGCCAAGATTTTTCGAGGGACTCTGGGGACACTGAAGCTTTCTTT. The encoded protein is CASSQDFSRDSGDTEAFF.